This is a list of T cell receptor beta chains from one sample in a study of blood T cells in healthy people across ages. TCRdb re-called the 5' RACE reads through MiXCR, storing one row per CDR3 protein. This table has roughly 700,000 distinct CDR3 sequences, about 30% appearing once. Sequencing was done on a sample of blood. The receptor set was obtained from a woman older than 75 in good health. The CDR3 runs from the conserved cysteine through the conserved F or W. A D gene is named only where the DNA matches it firmly. Clone size is not always given. Where it is, it says once, few, many or a class for expanded clones.

j_call | d_call | clone_size | v_call | cdr3_nt | cdr3_aa
TRBJ1-2 | . | . | TRBV3-1 | TGTGCCAGCAGCCAAGGGTGGGAGGGGGGCTACACCTTC | CASSQGWEGGYTF
TRBJ1-4 | . | many | TRBV10-3 | TGTGCCATCAGTGAGCCCGGTAATGAAAAACTGTTTTTT | CAISEPGNEKLFF
TRBJ2-5 | . | . | TRBV10-3 | TGTGCCATCAGTGGGGTTAGCGCCCAATACGATGAGCAGTACTTC | CAISGVSAQYDEQYF
TRBJ2-1 | TRBD2 | . | TRBV20-1 | TGCAGTGGGGGTAGCGGGGGAAACTACAATGAGCAGTTCTTC | CSGGSGGNYNEQFF
TRBJ1-3 | . | . | TRBV6-2/TRBV6-3 | TGTGCCAGCAGTTACTCCGAATCCGGAGCTGGAAACACCATATATTTT | CASSYSESGAGNTIYF
TRBJ2-7 | . | many | TRBV6-1 | TGTGCCAGCAGTGAACAGGTGATCTCCTACGAGCAGTACTTC | CASSEQVISYEQYF
TRBJ2-6 | . | . | TRBV7-2 | TGTGCCAGCAGCTTAGCGGGAGCGGCTGGGGCCAACGTCCTGACTTTC | CASSLAGAAGANVLTF
TRBJ2-2 | TRBD1 | few | TRBV5-1 | TGCGCCAGCCAAGAAGGGACAGCATTGAACACCGGGGAGCTGTTTTTT | CASQEGTALNTGELFF
TRBJ2-7 | . | many | TRBV5-1 | TGCGCCAGCAGACGGGACGCCGGGGAGCAGTACTTC | CASRRDAGEQYF
TRBJ1-2 | TRBD1 | . | TRBV29-1 | TGCAGCGCCGAACGGACAGGGCTCCCCCGAGGCTACACCTTC | CSAERTGLPRGYTF
TRBJ2-3 | . | once | TRBV10-2 | TGCGCCAGCAGTGAAGTAGCCCCTTTAGGCACAGATACGCAGTATTTT | CASSEVAPLGTDTQYF
TRBJ2-2 | . | . | TRBV6-2/TRBV6-3 | TGTGCCAGCAAAACCAACACGTACACCGGGGAGCGGTTTTTT | CASKTNTYTGERFF
TRBJ2-3 | . | . | TRBV3-1 | TGTGCCAGCAGCCAAGAAGCTCCAAGGCCGAACACAGATACGCAGTATTTT | CASSQEAPRPNTDTQYF
TRBJ2-1 | TRBD2 | many | TRBV11-2 | TGTGCCAGCAGCTACGGACGGGGCGGGGGGATTCGTGAGCAGTTCTTC | CASSYGRGGGIREQFF
TRBJ1-6 | TRBD1 | few | TRBV10-3 | TGTGCCATCACGGGACAGGGTAATTCACCCCTCCACTTT | CAITGQGNSPLHF
TRBJ2-5 | TRBD2 | . | TRBV15 | TGTGCCACCAGCAGAACTAGCGGGGAAGAGACCCAGTACTTC | CATSRTSGEETQYF
TRBJ2-7 | . | many | TRBV27 | TGTGCCAGCAGTTCCCGCATGGACGTTTACGAGCAGTACTTC | CASSSRMDVYEQYF
TRBJ1-4 | . | . | TRBV2 | TGTGCCAGCAGTAACGCAGGGAGATTTGAAAAACGGTTTTTT | CASSNAGRFEKRFF
TRBJ1-4 | TRBD1 | few | TRBV20-1 | TGCAGTGCTCGAGACGGGACAGGGACTAATGAAAAACTGTTTTTT | CSARDGTGTNEKLFF
TRBJ1-1 | . | many | TRBV7-9 | TGTGCCAGCAGCTGGGAGACCCAAGACGGGAACACTGAAGCTTTCTTT | CASSWETQDGNTEAFF
TRBJ1-1 | . | many | TRBV10-3 | TGTGCCATCATGAGGGGGGTGGGCTATACTGAAGCTTTCTTT | CAIMRGVGYTEAFF
TRBJ1-5 | . | many | TRBV6-1 | TGTGCCAGCGTGTGGACACCAAGCAGCAATCAGCCCCAGCATTTT | CASVWTPSSNQPQHF
TRBJ1-1 | . | . | TRBV29-1 | TGCAGCGCGCTCCGGATGAACACTGAAGCTTTCTTT | CSALRMNTEAFF
TRBJ1-6 | TRBD1 | few | TRBV27 | TGTGCCAGCAGTCTCACAGGGGTCGTAGGCTCACCCCTCCACTTT | CASSLTGVVGSPLHF
TRBJ1-2 | . | . | TRBV7-2 | TGTGCCAGCGGCTTAGGGGTTTCGAGGGGGGGCGGCTACACCTTC | CASGLGVSRGGGYTF
TRBJ1-5 | . | . | TRBV7-2 | TGTGCCAGCAGCTTAGTATCGGGACGGAACAATCAGCCCCAGCATTTT | CASSLVSGRNNQPQHF
TRBJ2-7 | . | many | TRBV7-2 | TGTGCCAGCAGCTTCGGAACGACCTACGAGCAGTACTTC | CASSFGTTYEQYF
TRBJ1-4 | . | few | TRBV29-1 | TGCAGCGTTGAAGAGGCGGGGAATGGTGAAAAACTGTTTTTT | CSVEEAGNGEKLFF
TRBJ2-3 | . | . | TRBV11-2 | TGTGCCAGCAGTTTAGGCGAGGGGGGGAACACAGATACGCAGTATTTT | CASSLGEGGNTDTQYF
TRBJ1-2 | TRBD1 | . | TRBV5-1 | TGCGCCAGCAGCTTGCCGGGACAGAACTTCGGCTACACCTTC | CASSLPGQNFGYTF
TRBJ2-7 | . | many | TRBV15 | TGTGCCACCAGCAGAGCGCGGAGAGGGGGCTACGAGCAGTACTTC | CATSRARRGGYEQYF
TRBJ2-3 | TRBD2 | . | TRBV7-3 | TGTGCCAGCGGTCTGACTGGGGCGGGGGGGCCAGATACGCAGTATTTT | CASGLTGAGGPDTQYF
TRBJ2-1 | . | . | TRBV9 | TGTGCCAGCAGCCCTGGAGCGGAGAGCTCCTACGATGAGCAGTTCTTC | CASSPGAESSYDEQFF
TRBJ1-5 | TRBD1 | few | TRBV6-1 | TGTGCCAGCAGTTCGGGACAGGTCCCGCATTTT | CASSSGQVPHF
TRBJ2-2 | . | . | TRBV28 | TGTGCCAGCAGCCTTCCAGCGGCGAACACCGGGGAGCTGTTTTTT | CASSLPAANTGELFF
TRBJ2-1 | TRBD2 | few | TRBV2 | TGTGCCAGCACGCTTAGCGGGGCGAACAATGAGCAGTTCTTC | CASTLSGANNEQFF
TRBJ2-5 | . | few | TRBV30 | TGTGCCTGGAGTGTACTGCGGCAGGAGACCCAGTACTTC | CAWSVLRQETQYF
TRBJ2-1 | . | many | TRBV7-2 | TGTGCCAGCAGTATAAGATCGGGACCGTTTAGCAATGAGCAGTTCTTC | CASSIRSGPFSNEQFF
TRBJ1-2 | . | . | TRBV5-6 | TGTGCCAGCAGCTTGGTGTCCTCCGGGAACCCCTATGGCTACACCTTC | CASSLVSSGNPYGYTF
TRBJ2-7 | TRBD1 | many | TRBV9 | TGTGCCAGCAGCACGGGACAGGGCTCCTACGAGCAGTACTTC | CASSTGQGSYEQYF
TRBJ2-2 | . | few | TRBV12-3/TRBV12-4 | TGTGCCAGCGTCCCGGACGGGGCCGGGGAGCTGTTTTTT | CASVPDGAGELFF
TRBJ2-2 | . | few | TRBV12-3/TRBV12-4 | TGTGCCAGCAGTTTGGGAGGAGGGGCCTTTTCTAACACCGGGGAGCTGTTTTTT | CASSLGGGAFSNTGELFF
TRBJ2-5 | . | many | TRBV19 | TGTGCCAGTACTCCGGGCGTTAACGCGAAGACCCAGTACTTC | CASTPGVNAKTQYF
TRBJ2-1 | TRBD2 | many | TRBV20-1 | TGCAGTGCCCGGGCGCTAGCGGGGCACAATGAGCAGTTCTTC | CSARALAGHNEQFF
TRBJ1-1 | . | . | TRBV28 | TGTGCCAGCAGTTGGTCCAGGGCAAGTACTGAAGCTTTCTTT | CASSWSRASTEAFF
TRBJ1-1 | TRBD1 | few | TRBV5-8 | TGTGCCAGCAGCAGTTTCCGGACAGGGGCCTTTCACACTGAAGCTTTCTTT | CASSSFRTGAFHTEAFF
TRBJ2-1 | . | . | TRBV28 | TGTGCCAGCAGTTTTCCCCCCTCGTTTCGCGACAGCTCCAATGAGCAGTTCTTC | CASSFPPSFRDSSNEQFF
TRBJ2-7 | TRBD2 | . | TRBV7-8 | TGTGCCAGCAGCTTAGGCCCTAGCGGGAGAGATCCCTACGAGCAGTACTTC | CASSLGPSGRDPYEQYF
TRBJ1-5 | . | . | TRBV6-1 | TGTGCCAGCAGTGAAGAGGTGGGGCAGGGGTATCAGCCCCAGCATTTT | CASSEEVGQGYQPQHF
TRBJ2-7 | TRBD1 | . | TRBV5-5 | TGTGCCAGCACCCTGACGGGACAGACGATCTACGAGCAGTACTTC | CASTLTGQTIYEQYF